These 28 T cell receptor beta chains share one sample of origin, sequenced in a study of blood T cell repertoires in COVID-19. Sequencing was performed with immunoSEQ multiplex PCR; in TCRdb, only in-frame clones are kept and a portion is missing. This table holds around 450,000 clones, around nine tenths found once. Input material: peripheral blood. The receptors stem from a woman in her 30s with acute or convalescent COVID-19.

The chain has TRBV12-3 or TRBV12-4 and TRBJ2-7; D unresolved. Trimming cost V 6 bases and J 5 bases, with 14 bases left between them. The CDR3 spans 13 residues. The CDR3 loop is CASSPARGDEQYF. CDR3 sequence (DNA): TGTGCCAGCAGCCCTGCCCGAGGCGACGAGCAGTACTTC.

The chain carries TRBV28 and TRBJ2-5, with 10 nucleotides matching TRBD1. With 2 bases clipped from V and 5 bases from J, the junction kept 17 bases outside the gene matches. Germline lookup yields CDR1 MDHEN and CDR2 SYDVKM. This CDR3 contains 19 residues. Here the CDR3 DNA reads TGTGCCAGCAGTTTAAAGGGACAGGGGTTATGGATGGGTCTGGAGACCCAGTACTTC. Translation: CASSLKGQGLWMGLETQYF.

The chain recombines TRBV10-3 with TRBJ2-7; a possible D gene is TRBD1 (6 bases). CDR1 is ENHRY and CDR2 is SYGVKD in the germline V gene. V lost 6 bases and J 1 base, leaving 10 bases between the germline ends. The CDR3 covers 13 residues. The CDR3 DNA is TGTGCCATCAGCGAGGGACATTCCTACGAGCAGTACTTC. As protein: CAISEGHSYEQYF.

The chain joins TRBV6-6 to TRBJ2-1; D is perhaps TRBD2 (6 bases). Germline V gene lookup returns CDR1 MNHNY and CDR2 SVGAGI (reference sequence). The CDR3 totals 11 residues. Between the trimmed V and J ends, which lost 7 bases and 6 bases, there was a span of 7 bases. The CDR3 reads CASMGGNEQFF. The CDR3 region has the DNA TGTGCCAGCATGGGGGGCAATGAGCAGTTCTTC.

CDR3 protein: CAWRRGGPSYEQYF. CDR3 coding DNA: TGTGCCTGGAGAAGGGGGGGCCCCTCCTACGAGCAGTACTTC. The gene calls are TRBV30 and TRBJ2-7; the D gene is possibly TRBD2 (7 bases). The CDR3 spans 14 residues. The V end lost 3 bases, the J end lost 0 bases, and 12 bases lay between the germline ends. Germline V lookup: CDR1 GTSNPN, CDR2 SVGIG (reference sequence).

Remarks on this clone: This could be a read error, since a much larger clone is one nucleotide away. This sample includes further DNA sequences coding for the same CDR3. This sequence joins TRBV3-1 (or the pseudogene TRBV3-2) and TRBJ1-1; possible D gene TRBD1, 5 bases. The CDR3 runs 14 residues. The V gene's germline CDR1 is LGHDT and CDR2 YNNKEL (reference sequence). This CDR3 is CASSQDIGGLEAFF. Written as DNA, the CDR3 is TGTGCCAGCAGCCAAGATATCGGGGGATTAGAAGCTTTTTTT.

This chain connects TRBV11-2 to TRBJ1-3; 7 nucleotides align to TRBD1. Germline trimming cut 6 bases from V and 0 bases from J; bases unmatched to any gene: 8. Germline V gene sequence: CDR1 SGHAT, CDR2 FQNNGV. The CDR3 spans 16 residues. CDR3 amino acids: CASSINRGYSGNTIYF. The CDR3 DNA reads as TGTGCCAGCAGTATAAACAGGGGCTACTCTGGAAACACCATATATTTT. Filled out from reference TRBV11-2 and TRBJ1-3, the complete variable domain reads EAGVAQSPRYKIIEKRQSVAFWCNPISGHATLYWYQQILGQGPKLLIQFQNNGVVDDSQLPKDRFSAERLKGVDSTLKIQPAKLEDSAVYLCASSINRGYSGNTIYFGEGSWLTVV.

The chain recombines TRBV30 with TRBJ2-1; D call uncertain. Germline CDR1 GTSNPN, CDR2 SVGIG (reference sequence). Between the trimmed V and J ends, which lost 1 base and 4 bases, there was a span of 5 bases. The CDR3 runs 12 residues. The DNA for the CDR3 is TGTGCCTGGAGTGGTCAGTACAATGAGCAGTTCTTC. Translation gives CAWSGQYNEQFF.

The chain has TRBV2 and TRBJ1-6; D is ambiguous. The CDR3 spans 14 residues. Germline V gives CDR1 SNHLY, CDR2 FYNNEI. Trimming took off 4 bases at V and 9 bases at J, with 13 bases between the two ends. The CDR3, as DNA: TGTGCCAGCAGTGCCGTGACGGGTCTTTCACCCCTCCACTTT. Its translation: CASSAVTGLSPLHF.

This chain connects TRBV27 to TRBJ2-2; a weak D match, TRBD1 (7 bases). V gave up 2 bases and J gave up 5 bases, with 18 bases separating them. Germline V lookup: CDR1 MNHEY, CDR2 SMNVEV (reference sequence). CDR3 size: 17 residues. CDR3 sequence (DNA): TGTGCCAGCAGTTTACTCGAACATCAGGGGGGAACCGGGGAGCTGTTTTTT. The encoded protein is CASSLLEHQGGTGELFF.

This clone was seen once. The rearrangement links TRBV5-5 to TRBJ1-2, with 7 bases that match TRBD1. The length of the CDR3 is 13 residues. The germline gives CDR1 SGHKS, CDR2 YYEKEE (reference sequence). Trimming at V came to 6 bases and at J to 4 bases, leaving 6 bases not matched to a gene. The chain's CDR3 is CASTKGQVYGYTF. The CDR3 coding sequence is TGTGCCAGCACCAAAGGACAGGTCTATGGCTACACCTTC.

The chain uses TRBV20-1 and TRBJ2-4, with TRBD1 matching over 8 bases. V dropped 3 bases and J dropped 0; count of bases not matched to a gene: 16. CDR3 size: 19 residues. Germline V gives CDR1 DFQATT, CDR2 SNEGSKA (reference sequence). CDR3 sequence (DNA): TGCAGTGCTAGTCAAAGAACCGGACAGGGTGGAGGAGCCAAAAACATTCAGTACTTC. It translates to CSASQRTGQGGGAKNIQYF.

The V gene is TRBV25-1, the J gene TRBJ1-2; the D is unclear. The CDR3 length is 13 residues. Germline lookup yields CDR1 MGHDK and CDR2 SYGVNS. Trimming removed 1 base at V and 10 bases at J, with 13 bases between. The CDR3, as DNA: TGTGCCAGCAGTGAATCAAACTTGGAGATCTACACCTTC. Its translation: CASSESNLEIYTF.

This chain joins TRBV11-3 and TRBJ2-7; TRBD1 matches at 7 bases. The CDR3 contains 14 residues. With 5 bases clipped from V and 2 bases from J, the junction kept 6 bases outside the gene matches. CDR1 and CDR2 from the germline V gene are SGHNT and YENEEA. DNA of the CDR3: TGTGCCAGCAGCCCGGGACAGCCCCCCTACGAGCAGTACTTC. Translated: CASSPGQPPYEQYF.

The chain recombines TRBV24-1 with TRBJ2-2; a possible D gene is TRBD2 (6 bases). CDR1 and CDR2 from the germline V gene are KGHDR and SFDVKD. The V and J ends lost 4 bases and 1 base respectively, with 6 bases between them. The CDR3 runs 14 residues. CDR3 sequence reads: CATSDGGNTGELFF. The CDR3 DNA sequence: TGTGCCACCAGTGACGGGGGGAACACCGGGGAGCTGTTTTTT.

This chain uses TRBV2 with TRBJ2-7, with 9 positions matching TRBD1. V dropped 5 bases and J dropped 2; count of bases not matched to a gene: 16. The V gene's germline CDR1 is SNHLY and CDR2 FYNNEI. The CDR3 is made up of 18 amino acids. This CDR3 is CASSIRRYRDRDPYEQYF. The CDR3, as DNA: TGTGCCAGCAGTATAAGAAGGTACCGGGACAGGGATCCCTACGAGCAGTACTTC.

The CDR3 region is CATSDSRQGPLNQPQHF. In DNA form, the CDR3 reads TGTGCCACCAGTGACTCCCGACAGGGTCCCCTTAATCAGCCCCAGCATTTT. The genes are TRBV24-1 and TRBJ1-5, with TRBD1 matching 7 bases. The V gene end was trimmed by 4 bases and the J gene end by 4 bases; junction bases not matched to a gene: 12. Germline CDR1 and CDR2: KGHDR and SFDVKD. The CDR3 has 17 amino acids.

CDR3: CASHQGTEAFF. The CDR3, as DNA: TGTGCCAGCCATCAGGGCACTGAAGCTTTCTTT. This sequence joins TRBV6-5 and TRBJ1-1; a weak D match, TRBD1 (5 bases). Germline V CDR1 and CDR2: MNHEY, SVGAGI. This CDR3 spans 11 amino acids. Trimming took off 8 bases at V and 4 bases at J, with 8 bases between the two ends.

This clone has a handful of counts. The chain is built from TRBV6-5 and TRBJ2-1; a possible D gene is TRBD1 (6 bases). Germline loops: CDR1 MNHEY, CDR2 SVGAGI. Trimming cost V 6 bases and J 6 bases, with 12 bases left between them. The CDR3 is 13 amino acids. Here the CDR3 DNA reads TGTGCCAGCAGCAACAGGGTGGTCAATGAGCAGTTCTTC. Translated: CASSNRVVNEQFF.

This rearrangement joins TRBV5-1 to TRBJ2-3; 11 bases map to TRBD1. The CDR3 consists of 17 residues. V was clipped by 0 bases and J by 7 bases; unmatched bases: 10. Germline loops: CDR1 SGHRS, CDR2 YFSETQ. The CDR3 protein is CASSLALGQGARNTQYF. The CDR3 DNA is TGCGCCAGCAGCTTGGCCTTAGGACAGGGGGCAAGAAATACGCAGTATTTT.

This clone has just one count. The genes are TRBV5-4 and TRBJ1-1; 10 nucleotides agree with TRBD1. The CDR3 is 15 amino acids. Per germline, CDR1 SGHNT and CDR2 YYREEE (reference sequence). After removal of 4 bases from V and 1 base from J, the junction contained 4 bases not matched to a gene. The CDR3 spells CASSPRDRGNTEAFF. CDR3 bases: TGTGCCAGCAGCCCAAGGGACAGGGGGAACACTGAAGCTTTCTTT.

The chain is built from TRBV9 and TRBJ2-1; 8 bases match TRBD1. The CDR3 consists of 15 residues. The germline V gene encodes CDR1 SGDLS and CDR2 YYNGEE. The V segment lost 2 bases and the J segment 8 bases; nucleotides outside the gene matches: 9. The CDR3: CASSVDQGATYEQFF. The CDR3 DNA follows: TGTGCCAGCAGCGTGGACCAGGGGGCGACGTATGAGCAGTTCTTC.

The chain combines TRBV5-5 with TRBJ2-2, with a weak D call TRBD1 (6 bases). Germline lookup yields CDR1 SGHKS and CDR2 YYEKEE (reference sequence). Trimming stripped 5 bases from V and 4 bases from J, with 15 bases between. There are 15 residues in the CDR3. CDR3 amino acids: CASRNAQGSTGELFF. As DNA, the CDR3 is TGTGCCAGCAGGAACGCTCAGGGGAGCACCGGGGAGCTGTTTTTT.

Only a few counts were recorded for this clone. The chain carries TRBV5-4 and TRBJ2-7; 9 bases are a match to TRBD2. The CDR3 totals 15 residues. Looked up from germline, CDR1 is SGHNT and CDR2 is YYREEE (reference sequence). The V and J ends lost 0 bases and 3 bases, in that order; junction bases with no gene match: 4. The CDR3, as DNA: TGTGCCAGCAGCTTGGGGGGTAGCGGGGGCTACGAGCAGTACTTC. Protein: CASSLGGSGGYEQYF.

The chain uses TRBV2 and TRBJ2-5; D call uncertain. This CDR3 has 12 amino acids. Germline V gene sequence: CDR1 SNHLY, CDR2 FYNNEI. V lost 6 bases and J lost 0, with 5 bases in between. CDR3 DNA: TGTGCCAGCAGCCGAGACCAAGAGACCCAGTACTTC. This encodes CASSRDQETQYF.

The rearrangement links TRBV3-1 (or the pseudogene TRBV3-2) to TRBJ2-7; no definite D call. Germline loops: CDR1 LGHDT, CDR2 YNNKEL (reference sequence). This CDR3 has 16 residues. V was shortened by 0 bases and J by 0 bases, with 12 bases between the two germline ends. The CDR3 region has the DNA TGTGCCAGCAGCCAAGATCCGGGTACGGCCTCCTACGAGCAGTACTTC. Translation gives CASSQDPGTASYEQYF.

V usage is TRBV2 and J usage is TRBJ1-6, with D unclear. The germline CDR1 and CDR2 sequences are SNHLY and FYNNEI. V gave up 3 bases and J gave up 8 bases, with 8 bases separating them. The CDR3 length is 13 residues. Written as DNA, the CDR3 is TGTGCCAGCAGTGATTCGAGGGATTCACCCCTCCACTTT. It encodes CASSDSRDSPLHF.

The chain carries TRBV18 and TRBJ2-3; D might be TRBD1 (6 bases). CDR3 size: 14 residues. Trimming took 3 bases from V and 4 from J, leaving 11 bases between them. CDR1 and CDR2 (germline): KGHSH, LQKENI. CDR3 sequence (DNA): TGTGCCAGCTCACCGGTGGACAGTCCAGATACGCAGTATTTT. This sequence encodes CASSPVDSPDTQYF.